Included here is one T cell receptor (beta chain) sequence, with context. Its antigen remains unidentified. This sample is drawn from a study of cytomegalovirus exposure and HLA in healthy donors. Whole-study findings and limits: Reportedly, HLA-A and HLA-B alleles of most subjects were accurately predicted from TCR beta. The study carried out a later analysis of TCR beta sequences. It associated around 17,000 of them with specific HLA alleles at a false discovery rate of 0.05. In vitro, a few CMV-associated chains proved specific for CMV antigens.

Germline-derived CDR1 and CDR2 are SEHNR and FQNEAQ (reference sequence). V lost 4 bases and J lost 6, with 13 bases in between. This CDR3 has 13 residues. Primers: 60 Vbeta forward and 13 Jbeta reverse. The data were produced by immunoSEQ multiplex PCR, yet TCRdb's version contains in-frame clones alone and is incomplete. The sample lists approximately 150,000 clones, 84% occurring once. The sequenced material came from PBMCs. The chain carries TRBV7-9 and TRBJ2-7; TRBD1 might be the D (7 bases). The receptor's source is a girl aged 10 to 17 in good health and CMV-seropositive. This CDR3 reads CASSSGGTAEQYF. The CDR3 coding sequence is TGTGCCAGCAGCTCAGGGGGGACAGCCGAGCAGTACTTC. The variable domain in full, completed from reference TRBV7-9 and TRBJ2-7, reads DTGVSQNPRHKITKRGQNVTFRCDPISEHNRLYWYRQTLGQGPEFLTYFQNEAQLEKSRLLSDRFSAERPKGSFSTLEIQRTEQGDSAMYLCASSSGGTAEQYFGPGTRLTVT.